The present entry profiles one T cell receptor beta chain with its context. This sample was taken from a study of OX40 agonist ivuxolimab in advanced cancers. TCRdb's copy holds only in-frame clones and misses some; the assay was immunoSEQ multiplex PCR. Of roughly 60,000 clones in the sample, 85% to 90% were seen once. The TCR sequence derives from an adult with an advanced solid tumor such as melanoma, head and neck, liver or kidney cancer. The material sequenced was CD4+ or CD8+ T cells sorted from blood, taken in a trial of the OX40 agonist ivuxolimab.

CDR3 loop: CSVLTASTDTQYF. The CDR3 region has the DNA TGCAGCGTTCTGACAGCCAGCACAGATACGCAGTATTTT. The J gene is TRBJ2-3, the V gene TRBV29-1; the D gene is possibly TRBD1 (5 bases). Trimming removed 5 bases from V and 0 bases from J, with 9 bases in between. The CDR3 loop spans 13 amino acids. Germline CDR1 reads SQVTM; CDR2 reads ANQGSEA.